What follows are 3 T cell receptor beta chains derived from one specimen sequenced in a study of neurological immune-mediated disorders. TCRdb reprocessed the 5' RACE reads via MiXCR and lists one record per CDR3 protein. The sample has 50,000 to 80,000 distinct CDR3 sequences; under 3.5% are singletons. Material for sequencing was PBMCs. These receptor sequences come from a man aged 40-49 years with multiple sclerosis.

This clonotype was picked up many times. The V and J genes are TRBV7-9 and TRBJ2-2; D might be TRBD1 or TRBD2, each matching 5 bases. Germline values: CDR1 SEHNR, CDR2 FQNEAQ (reference sequence). The CDR3 consists of 15 residues. V was shortened by 2 bases and J by 3 bases, with 10 bases between the two germline ends. The chain's CDR3 is CASSLNGADTGELFF. The CDR3, as DNA: TGTGCCAGCAGCTTAAACGGGGCTGACACCGGGGAGCTGTTTTTT.

This clonotype occurred many times. The chain has TRBV5-1 and TRBJ2-3; perhaps D is TRBD1 or TRBD2 (5 bases each). V was pared by 4 bases and J by 2 bases, with 11 bases between. Germline V gene data show CDR1 as SGHRS and CDR2 as YFSETQ. This CDR3 is built from 14 residues. The CDR3: CASSPEGLTDTQYF. In DNA, the CDR3 is TGCGCCAGCAGCCCCGAGGGGCTCACAGATACGCAGTATTTT. The full variable domain, its missing parts supplied by reference TRBV5-1 and TRBJ2-3, is KAGVTQTPRYLIKTRGQQVTLSCSPISGHRSVSWYQQTPGQGLQFLFEYFSETQRNKGNFPGRFSGRQFSNSRSEMNVSTLELGDSALYLCASSPEGLTDTQYFGPGTRLTVL.

This clonotype was observed many times. J is TRBJ2-6 and V is TRBV7-8; D uncertain. Germline V lookup: CDR1 SGHVS, CDR2 FQNEAQ. The CDR3 is made up of 15 amino acids. The V gene lost 2 bases and the J gene lost 0 bases, with 5 bases spanning the gap. CDR3 nucleotide sequence: TGTGCCAGCAGCTTAAACTTCTCTGGGGCCAACGTCCTGACTTTC. Translated, it gives CASSLNFSGANVLTF.